This T cell receptor beta chain was sequenced during a study of T cell changes during pregnancy in multiple sclerosis. Measured with immunoSEQ multiplex PCR; TCRdb has only the in-frame clones, and not every one. The sample consists of under 15,000 clones, roughly nine tenths of them appearing once. The CDR3 has 12 amino acids. Germline V gene sequence: CDR1 MNHEY, CDR2 SMNVEV (reference sequence). V lost 3 bases and J lost 8; bases outside the gene matches: 1. This clonotype was sampled from a female donor in good health, enrolled as a control in a pregnancy study. The rearrangement joins TRBV27 to TRBJ2-1; 7 bases line up with TRBD2. The source material was CD8+ T cells from peripheral blood mononuclear cells, sampled in the second trimester of pregnancy. The CDR3 region has the DNA TGTGCCAGCAGTTTCCTAGCGGATGAGCAGTTCTTC. This codes for CASSFLADEQFF.